Detailed here is one TCR beta chain. Its antigen is not known. These data belong to a study of cytomegalovirus exposure and HLA in healthy donors. The study, taken as a whole, reports: In an earlier analysis, most TCR beta V segments were productive about 87% or about 30% of the time. CMV serostatus was the only recorded immune exposure for donors.

60 Vbeta and 13 Jbeta primers were used in PCR. Data came from immunoSEQ multiplex PCR; TCRdb stores just in-frame clones and leaves some out. The repertoire holds about 86,000 clones, around 70% seen once, with 8.2% in the top ten. The V and J ends lost 4 bases and 9 bases respectively, with 15 bases between them. Looked up from germline, CDR1 is SQVTM and CDR2 is ANQGSEA. This CDR3 is 12 amino acids long. The TCR originated in a man aged 60 to 75 in good health and CMV-seronegative. The chain carries TRBV29-1 and TRBJ1-2; D is possibly TRBD1 (5 bases). Input material: PBMCs. The CDR3 DNA reads TGCAGCGTTGGACGAGACAGTGGTAGCTACACCTTC. The encoded protein is CSVGRDSGSYTF.